This is a list of T cell receptor beta chains from one sample in a study of cytomegalovirus exposure and HLA in healthy donors. TCRdb's copy holds only in-frame clones and misses some; the assay was immunoSEQ multiplex PCR. This sample's table has 90,000 to 130,000 clones. Sequencing was performed on PBMCs. These receptors originate from a man in his forties or fifties in good health and CMV-seropositive. Each CDR3 is given with its conserved first and last residue. Fields, in order: V gene, D gene, CDR3 protein. D genes are given only for firm matches.

>TRBV5-6|.
CASSLVVFRGEQYF
>TRBV7-2|.
CASSRGGETQYF
>TRBV5-1|.
CASSLPTAPRGNEQFF
>TRBV5-3|.
CARSSNRGGYNTGELFF
>TRBV27|.
CASSWARSYEQYF
>TRBV29-1|.
CSVEKGEGSYNEQFF
>TRBV5-1|TRBD2
CASSLSGTSITDTQYF
>TRBV5-1|TRBD2
CASSHGRTSGSGGTQYF
>TRBV6-6|.
CASSPLKTTYEQYF
>TRBV29-1|.
CSGAGYRTGELFF
>TRBV11-2|TRBD2
CASSLGVGSGITGELFF
>TRBV28|.
CASSLFVGAAQPQHF
>TRBV19|.
CASTKLRETTEAFF
>TRBV27|TRBD2
CASSTSGRAFSNEQFF
>TRBV28|.
CASSLSGEAYEQYF
>TRBV6-6|TRBD1
CASSGSTGEDTQYF
>TRBV7-8|.
CASSSSLNTEAFF
>TRBV30|TRBD1
CAWSRQGGMNTEAFF
>TRBV11-3|TRBD2
CASSPGSSGIDGDTQYF
>TRBV28|TRBD1
CASSPRGQGRETQYF
>TRBV7-9|TRBD2
CASSLEPGTSGRLDNEQFF
>TRBV10-3|TRBD2
CAISQRDGNEQFF
>TRBV6-6|TRBD2
CASSGRERNEQFF
>TRBV28|.
CASLQGGRSYGYTF
>TRBV19|.
CASSRETGLVEGYTF
>TRBV9|TRBD2
CASSPLAGDLFYNEQFF
>TRBV5-4|TRBD2
CASSPRSSGRPNEQYF
>TRBV6-1|.
CASTLARSNQPQHF
>TRBV19|.
CASSSPRDTFNYGYTF
>TRBV6-1|.
CASSGGGNTIYF
>TRBV7-9|TRBD1
CASSFLQGQETQYF
>TRBV9|TRBD1
CASSVVRDRVSYGELFF
>TRBV19|.
CASSTGRRQQETQYF
>TRBV11-3|TRBD1
CASSLGPGGLDEQFF
>TRBV5-1|TRBD2
CASSFASGRTDTQYF
>TRBV5-1|TRBD2
CASSLTSGRLGYEQYF
>TRBV6-5|TRBD2
CASSPRLADTQYF
>TRBV2|.
CASNGMRQSYEQYF
>TRBV7-3|TRBD1
CASSPSLDRALTGELFF
>TRBV30|TRBD2
CAWSVEGLAGYTDTQYF
>TRBV28|TRBD1
CASSSSGGAEAFF
>TRBV19|TRBD1
CASSAGTAAYNEQFF
>TRBV28|TRBD1
CASSWMDRATDTQYF
>TRBV19|.
CASSGEGEKLFF
>TRBV28|TRBD1
CASRYRDRSYEQYF
>TRBV4-1|.
CASSQVWGADYGYTF
>TRBV10-3|TRBD2
CAISINPGTSSRDEQFF
>TRBV28|TRBD1
CASSPTRMGQTQETQYF